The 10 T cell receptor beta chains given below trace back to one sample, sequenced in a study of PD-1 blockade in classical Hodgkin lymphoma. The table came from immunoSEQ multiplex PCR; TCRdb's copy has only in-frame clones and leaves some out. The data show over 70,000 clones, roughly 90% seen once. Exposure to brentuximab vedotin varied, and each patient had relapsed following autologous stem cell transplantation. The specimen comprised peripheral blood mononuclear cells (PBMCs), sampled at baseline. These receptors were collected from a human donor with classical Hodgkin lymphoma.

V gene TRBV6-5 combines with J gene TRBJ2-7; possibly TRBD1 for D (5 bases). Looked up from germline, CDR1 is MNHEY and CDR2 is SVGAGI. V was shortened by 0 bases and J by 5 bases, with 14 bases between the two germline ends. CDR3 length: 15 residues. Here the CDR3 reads CASSYSAATGDEQYF. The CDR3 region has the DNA TGTGCCAGCAGTTACTCGGCGGCAACAGGCGACGAGCAGTACTTC.

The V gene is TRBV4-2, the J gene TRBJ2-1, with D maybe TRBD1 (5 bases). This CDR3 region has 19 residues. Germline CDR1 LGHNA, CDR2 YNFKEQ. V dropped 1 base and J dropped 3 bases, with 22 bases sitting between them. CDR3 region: CASSQGGIGSRAYYNEQFF. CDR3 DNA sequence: TGTGCCAGCAGCCAAGGGGGCATAGGTAGCAGGGCGTACTACAATGAGCAGTTCTTC.

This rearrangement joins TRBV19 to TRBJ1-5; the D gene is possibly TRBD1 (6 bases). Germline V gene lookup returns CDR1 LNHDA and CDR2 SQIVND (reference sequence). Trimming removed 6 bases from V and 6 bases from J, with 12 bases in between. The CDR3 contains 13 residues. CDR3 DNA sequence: TGTGCCAGTAGGGCAGGGGTAGGTCAGCCCCAGCATTTT. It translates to CASRAGVGQPQHF.

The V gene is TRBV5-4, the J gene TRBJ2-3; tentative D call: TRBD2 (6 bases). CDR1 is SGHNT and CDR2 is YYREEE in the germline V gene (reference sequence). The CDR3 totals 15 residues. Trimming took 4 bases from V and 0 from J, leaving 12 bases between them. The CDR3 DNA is TGTGCCAGCAGCGCGGGACTGCCCAGCACAGATACGCAGTATTTT. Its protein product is CASSAGLPSTDTQYF. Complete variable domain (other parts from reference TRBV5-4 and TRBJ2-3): ETGVTQSPTHLIKTRGQQVTLRCSSQSGHNTVSWYQQALGQGPQFIFQYYREEENGRGNFPPRFSGLQFPNYSSELNVNALELDDSALYLCASSAGLPSTDTQYFGPGTRLTVL.

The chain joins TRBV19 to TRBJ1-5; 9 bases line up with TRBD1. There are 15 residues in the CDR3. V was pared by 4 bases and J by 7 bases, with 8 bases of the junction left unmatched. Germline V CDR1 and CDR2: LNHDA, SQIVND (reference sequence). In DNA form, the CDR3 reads TGTGCCAGTAGTACCATGACAGGGGGGAACCAGCCCCAGCATTTT. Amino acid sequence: CASSTMTGGNQPQHF. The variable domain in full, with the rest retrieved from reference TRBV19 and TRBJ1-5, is DGGITQSPKYLFRKEGQNVTLSCEQNLNHDAMYWYRQDPGQGLRLIYYSQIVNDFQKGDIAEGYSVSREKKESFPLTVTSAQKNPTAFYLCASSTMTGGNQPQHFGDGTRLSIL.

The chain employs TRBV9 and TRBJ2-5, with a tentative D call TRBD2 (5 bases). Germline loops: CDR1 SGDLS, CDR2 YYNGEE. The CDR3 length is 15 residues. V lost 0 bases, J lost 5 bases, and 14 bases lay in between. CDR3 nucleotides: TGTGCCAGCAGCGTAGGACGGGGTAGTGGGGAGACCCAGTACTTC. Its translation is CASSVGRGSGETQYF.

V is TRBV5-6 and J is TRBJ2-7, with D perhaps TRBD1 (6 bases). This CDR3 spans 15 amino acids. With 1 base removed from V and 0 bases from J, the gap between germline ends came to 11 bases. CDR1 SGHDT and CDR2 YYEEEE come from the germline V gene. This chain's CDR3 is CASSLINRASYEQYF. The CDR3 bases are TGTGCCAGCAGCTTGATTAACAGGGCCTCCTACGAGCAGTACTTC.

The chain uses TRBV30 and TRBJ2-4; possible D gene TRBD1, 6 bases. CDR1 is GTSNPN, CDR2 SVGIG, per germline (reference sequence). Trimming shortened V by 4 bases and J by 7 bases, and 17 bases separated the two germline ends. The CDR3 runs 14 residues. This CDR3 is CAWTRTGIANIQYF. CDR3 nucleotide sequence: TGTGCCTGGACCCGAACAGGGATTGCCAACATTCAGTACTTC.

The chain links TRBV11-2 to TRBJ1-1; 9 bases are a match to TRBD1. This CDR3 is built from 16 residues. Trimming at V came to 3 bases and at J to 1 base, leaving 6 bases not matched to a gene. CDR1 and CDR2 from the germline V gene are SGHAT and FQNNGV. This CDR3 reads CASSFDRGKANTEAFF. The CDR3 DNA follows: TGTGCCAGCAGCTTCGACAGGGGGAAAGCGAACACTGAAGCTTTCTTT. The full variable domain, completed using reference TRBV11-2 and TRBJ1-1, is EAGVAQSPRYKIIEKRQSVAFWCNPISGHATLYWYQQILGQGPKLLIQFQNNGVVDDSQLPKDRFSAERLKGVDSTLKIQPAKLEDSAVYLCASSFDRGKANTEAFFGQGTRLTVV.

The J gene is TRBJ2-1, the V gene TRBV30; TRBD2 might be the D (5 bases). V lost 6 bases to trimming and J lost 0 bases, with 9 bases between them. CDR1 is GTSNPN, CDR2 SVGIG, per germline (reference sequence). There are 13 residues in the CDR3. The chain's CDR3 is CACERNSYNEQFF. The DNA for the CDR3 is TGTGCCTGCGAGCGGAACTCCTACAATGAGCAGTTCTTC.